This T cell receptor beta chain was sequenced for a study of CD8 T cells in ankylosing spondylitis. Study-level points and caveats: One TCR beta motif, made up of under ten highly homologous variants, appeared characteristic of ankylosing spondylitis blood. Earlier literature documents some of the motif variants in reactive arthritis synovial fluid and blood.

TCRdb fed the 5' RACE reads into MiXCR, producing one record per CDR3 protein. The sample has about 30,000 distinct CDR3 sequences; about 14% are singletons. Details on this clonotype: What it recognizes is unknown.

The sequenced material came from blood. This TCR came from a male donor with ankylosing spondylitis or in good health (not recorded which).

CDR3 region: CASRQDSPGELFF. The CDR3, as DNA: TGTGCCAGCAGACAGGACTCCCCCGGGGAGCTGTTTTTT. This chain uses TRBV12-3 or TRBV12-4 with TRBJ2-2; tentatively, D is TRBD1 or TRBD2 (5 bases each). Trimming removed 6 bases from V and 6 bases from J, with 11 bases in between. This CDR3 is 13 amino acids long.